This T cell receptor beta chain was sequenced during a study of blood T cell repertoires in COVID-19. Sequencing was performed with immunoSEQ multiplex PCR; in TCRdb, only in-frame clones are kept and a portion is missing. The data show fewer than 250,000 clones, with about 85% seen just once and 5.5% to 8% held by the top ten. Germline V gene data show CDR1 as LNHNV and CDR2 as YYDKDF (reference sequence). J was trimmed by 8 bases and V by 0 bases; bases with no gene match: 5. This CDR3 is 15 amino acids long. The sequenced material came from peripheral blood. This sequence joins TRBV15 and TRBJ2-1; 9 nucleotides match TRBD2. This receptor was obtained from a woman aged 55-70 years with active or convalescent COVID-19. The CDR3: CATSRDQAGGDEQFF. CDR3 sequence (DNA): TGTGCCACCAGCAGAGATCAAGCGGGGGGTGATGAGCAGTTCTTC.